One T cell receptor (beta chain) is described in this entry. What it binds is unknown. After removal of 6 bases from V and 4 bases from J, the junction contained 5 bases not matched to a gene. The germline gives CDR1 MNHEY, CDR2 SVGAGI. The CDR3 covers 13 residues. The protocol was immunoSEQ multiplex PCR, while the TCRdb copy is restricted to in-frame clones and leaves out a portion. The table lists more than 90,000 clones, more than 75% of them singletons. The sample originates from a study of T cell responses to AZD1222 COVID-19 vaccine. At the level of the study: Pooled together were second doses at about 4 or about 12 weeks.

Study-wide findings and caveats: Reportedly, nearly half of unique spike TCRs recognized epitopes outside B.1.351/B.1.1.7 mutations.

The source was peripheral blood, collected on day 0 of AZD1222 vaccination. The V and J genes are TRBV6-5 and TRBJ1-2, with 7 positions matching TRBD1. The receptor's source is an adult in good health. The chain's CDR3 is CASRRGDSYGYTF. The CDR3 DNA is TGTGCCAGCAGAAGGGGGGACAGCTATGGCTACACCTTC.